A selection of T cell receptor beta chains follows, all from one sample in a study of technical replicates of blood from a few donors. Measured with immunoSEQ multiplex PCR; TCRdb has only the in-frame clones, and not every one. The sample consists of 80,000 to 100,000 clones, 95% of them appearing once. Sequenced input: T cells isolated from PBMCs. The receptors here all came from a human donor in good health. The CDR3 runs from the conserved cysteine through the conserved F or W. The order of the fields is J gene, CDR3 length, V gene, clone size, D gene, CDR3 DNA, CDR3 protein. D genes are given only for firm matches. Not every row has a clone size; where given, it reads once, few, many or a size class.

>TRBJ2-5|16|TRBV6-5|NA|TRBD1
TGTGCCAGCAGTTACTCGTGGGGGACAGGGAAAGAGACCCAGTACTTC
CASSYSWGTGKETQYF
>TRBJ1-6|15|TRBV19|NA|NA
TGTGCCAGTTTGGGACAACGCTCCTATAATTCACCCCTCCACTTT
CASLGQRSYNSPLHF
>TRBJ1-3|18|TRBV5-1|NA|NA
TGCGCCAGCAGCTTGGAATTTTTGGCAGGAAACTCTGGAAACACCATATATTTT
CASSLEFLAGNSGNTIYF
>TRBJ2-1|16|TRBV5-4|NA|TRBD2
TGTGCCAGCAGCACGATAGCGGGAGGTCTCTACAATGAGCAGTTCTTC
CASSTIAGGLYNEQFF
>TRBJ2-7|14|TRBV7-9|NA|NA
TGTGCCAGCAGCTTGGTTGGGGGCCCCTACGAGCAGTACTTC
CASSLVGGPYEQYF
>TRBJ1-5|13|TRBV10-3|NA|NA
TGTGCCATCAGACAGGGTTTAGATCAGCCCCAGCATTTT
CAIRQGLDQPQHF
>TRBJ2-5|15|TRBV19|NA|TRBD1
TGTGCCAGTAGTGTCCGGGACAGTACTCAAGAGACCCAGTACTTC
CASSVRDSTQETQYF
>TRBJ2-3|14|TRBV29-1|NA|NA
TGCAGCGTTGATCAGGCCCAAAGGCCCAATACGCAGTATTTT
CSVDQAQRPNTQYF
>TRBJ2-2|15|TRBV19|NA|NA
TGTGCCAGTGTCAGAACAGCTTCGAACACCGGGGAGCTGTTTTTT
CASVRTASNTGELFF
>TRBJ2-7|14|TRBV18|NA|TRBD2
TGTGCCAGCTCACCACAAAGCGGGACCTACGAGCAGTACTTC
CASSPQSGTYEQYF
>TRBJ1-2|16|TRBV7-2|NA|NA
TGTGCCAGCAGCACAAGCGGGGGAATCGGTAACTATGGCTACACCTTC
CASSTSGGIGNYGYTF
>TRBJ2-7|19|TRBV9|NA|TRBD1
TGTGCCAGCAGCGTAGAGGAGACAGGGGGATCCGACGGGACCAACGAGCAGTACTTC
CASSVEETGGSDGTNEQYF
>TRBJ1-3|16|TRBV18|NA|NA
TGTGCCAGCTCACCACCGTCGCCAGGGGCTGGAAACACCATATATTTT
CASSPPSPGAGNTIYF
>TRBJ2-7|16|TRBV7-3|NA|TRBD1
TGTGCCAGCAGCCCTGGGACAGCTCTTGGTACCTACGAGCAGTACTTC
CASSPGTALGTYEQYF
>TRBJ1-1|14|TRBV15|NA|NA
TGTGCCACCAGCAGAGAAAGGAGTCACACTGAAGCTTTCTTT
CATSRERSHTEAFF
>TRBJ2-7|17|TRBV27|NA|TRBD1
TGTGCCAGCAGATCATCGAAGGGGGCCCCATACTCCTACGAGCAGTACTTC
CASRSSKGAPYSYEQYF
>TRBJ2-5|13|TRBV25-1|NA|NA
TGTGCCAGCAGTGGCACAGGGCGAGAGACCCAGTACTTC
CASSGTGRETQYF
>TRBJ1-2|19|TRBV19|once|TRBD1
TGTGCCAGTAGTATAGATCAGTTCGGGACAGGGCCCTATGACTATGGCTACACCTTC
CASSIDQFGTGPYDYGYTF
>TRBJ2-1|15|TRBV27|NA|TRBD2
TGTGCCAGCAGTCATGGGACTAGCGGGAGAAGTGAGCAGTTCTTC
CASSHGTSGRSEQFF
>TRBJ1-1|13|TRBV6-4|NA|TRBD1
TGTGCCAGCAGTGACGTGGACAGGGCTGAAGCTTTCTTT
CASSDVDRAEAFF
>TRBJ1-1|9|TRBV20-1|NA|NA
TGCAGTGCACGGAGTTGGGCTTTCTTT
CSARSWAFF
>TRBJ1-3|16|TRBV15|NA|NA
TGTGCCACCAGCAGAGATCCAGGGGCGAGGGGAAACACCATATATTTT
CATSRDPGARGNTIYF
>TRBJ1-1|14|TRBV19|few|NA
TGTGCCAGTAGTTCGGACAGTGTCCTAGCTGAAGCTTTCTTT
CASSSDSVLAEAFF
>TRBJ2-2|18|TRBV7-6|NA|TRBD2
TGTGCCAGCAGCTTAAATATCGAGCGGGGGGCCAACACCGGGGAGCTGTTTTTT
CASSLNIERGANTGELFF
>TRBJ2-7|11|TRBV7-9|NA|NA
TGTGCCAGCAGCTTATCTTACGAGCAGTACTTC
CASSLSYEQYF